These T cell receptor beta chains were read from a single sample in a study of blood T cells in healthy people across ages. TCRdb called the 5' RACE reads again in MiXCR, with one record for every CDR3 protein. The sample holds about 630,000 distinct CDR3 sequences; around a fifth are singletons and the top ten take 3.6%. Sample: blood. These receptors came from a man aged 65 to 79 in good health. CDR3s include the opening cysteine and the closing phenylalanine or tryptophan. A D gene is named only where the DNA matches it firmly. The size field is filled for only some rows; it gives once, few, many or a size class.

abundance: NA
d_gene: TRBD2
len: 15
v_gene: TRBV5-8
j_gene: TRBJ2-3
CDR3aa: CASSLRIAGGDTQYF
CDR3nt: TGTGCCAGCAGCTTGCGAATAGCGGGAGGGGATACGCAGTATTTT

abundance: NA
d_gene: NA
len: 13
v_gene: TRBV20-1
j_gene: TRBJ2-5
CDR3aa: CSAWTETQETQYF
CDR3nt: TGCAGTGCTTGGACAGAAACCCAAGAGACCCAGTACTTC

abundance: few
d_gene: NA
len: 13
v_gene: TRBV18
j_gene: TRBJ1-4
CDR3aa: CASSPYGGEKLFF
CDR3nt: TGTGCCAGCTCACCATACGGAGGTGAAAAACTGTTTTTT

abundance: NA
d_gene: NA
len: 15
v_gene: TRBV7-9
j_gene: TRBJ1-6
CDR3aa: CASSPSQGINSPLHF
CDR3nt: TGTGCCAGCAGCCCTTCACAGGGAATTAATTCACCCCTCCACTTT

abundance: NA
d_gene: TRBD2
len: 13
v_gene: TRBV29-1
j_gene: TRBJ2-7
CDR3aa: CSAGVSGSGEQYF
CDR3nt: TGCAGCGCGGGGGTTAGCGGGAGCGGGGAGCAGTACTTC

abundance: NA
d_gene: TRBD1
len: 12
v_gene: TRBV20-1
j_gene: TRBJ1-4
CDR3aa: CIPGQGNEKLFF
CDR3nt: TGCATACCGGGACAGGGGAATGAAAAACTGTTTTTT

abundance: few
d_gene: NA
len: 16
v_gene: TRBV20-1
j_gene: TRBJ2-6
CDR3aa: CSARDPKTSGANVLTF
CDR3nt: TGCAGTGCTAGAGATCCGAAGACCTCTGGGGCCAACGTCCTGACTTTC

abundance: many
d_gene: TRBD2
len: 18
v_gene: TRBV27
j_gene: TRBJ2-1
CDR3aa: CASSLTAGGTLAYNEQFF
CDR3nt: TGTGCCAGCAGTTTAACAGCGGGAGGGACGTTAGCCTACAATGAGCAGTTCTTC

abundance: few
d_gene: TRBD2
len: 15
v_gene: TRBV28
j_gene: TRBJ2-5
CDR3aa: CASSSGTSGRETQYF
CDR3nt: TGTGCCAGCAGTTCAGGGACTAGCGGACGCGAGACCCAGTACTTC

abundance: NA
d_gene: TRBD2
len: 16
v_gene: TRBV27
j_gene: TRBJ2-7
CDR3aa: CASSLGTSGRIHEQYF
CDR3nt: TGTGCCAGCAGTTTGGGGACTAGCGGGAGGATCCACGAGCAGTACTTC

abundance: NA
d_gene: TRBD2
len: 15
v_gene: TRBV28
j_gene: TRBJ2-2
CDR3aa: CASSTAGVNTGELFF
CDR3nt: TGTGCCAGCAGTACCGCGGGAGTGAACACCGGGGAGCTGTTTTTT

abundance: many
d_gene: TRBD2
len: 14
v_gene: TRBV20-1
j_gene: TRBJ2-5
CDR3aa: CSASSLAGVETQYF
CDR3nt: TGCAGTGCTAGTTCGCTAGCGGGAGTGGAGACCCAGTACTTC

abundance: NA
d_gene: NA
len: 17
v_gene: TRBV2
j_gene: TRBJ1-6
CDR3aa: CASSVPLSGQRNSPLHF
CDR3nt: TGTGCCAGCAGTGTCCCCCTCTCGGGGCAGAGGAATTCACCCCTCCACTTT

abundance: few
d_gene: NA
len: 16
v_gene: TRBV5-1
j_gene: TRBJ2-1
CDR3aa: CASSLNPGQGYNEQFF
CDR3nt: TGCGCCAGCAGCTTGAATCCCGGCCAGGGATACAATGAGCAGTTCTTC

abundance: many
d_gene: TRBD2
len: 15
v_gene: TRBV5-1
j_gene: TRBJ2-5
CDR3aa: CASRRSSGVQETQYF
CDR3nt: TGCGCCAGCAGAAGGTCTAGCGGGGTTCAAGAGACCCAGTACTTC

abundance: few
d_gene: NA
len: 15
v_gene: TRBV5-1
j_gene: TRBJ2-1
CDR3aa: CASSRPGPEDNEQFF
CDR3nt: TGCGCCAGCAGCCGGCCGGGACCTGAGGACAATGAGCAGTTCTTC

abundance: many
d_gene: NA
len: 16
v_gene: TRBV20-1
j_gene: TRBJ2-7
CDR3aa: CSASPLPDPYYYEQYF
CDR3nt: TGCAGTGCTAGTCCCCTTCCCGACCCCTACTACTACGAGCAGTACTTC

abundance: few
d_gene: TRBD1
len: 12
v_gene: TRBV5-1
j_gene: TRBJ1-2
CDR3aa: CASSPQGSGYTF
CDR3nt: TGCGCCAGCAGCCCACAGGGGAGTGGCTACACCTTC

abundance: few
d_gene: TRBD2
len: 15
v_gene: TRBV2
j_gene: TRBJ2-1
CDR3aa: CASKILAGGPSEQFF
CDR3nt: TGTGCCAGCAAGATACTAGCGGGGGGTCCCAGCGAGCAGTTCTTC

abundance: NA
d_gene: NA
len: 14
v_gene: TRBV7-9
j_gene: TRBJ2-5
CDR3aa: CASSFGSKEETQYF
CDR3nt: TGTGCCAGCAGCTTCGGGAGCAAGGAAGAGACCCAGTACTTC

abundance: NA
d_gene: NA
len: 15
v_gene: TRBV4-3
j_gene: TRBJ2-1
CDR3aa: CASGQQGRGYNEQFF
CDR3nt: TGCGCCAGCGGCCAGCAAGGGAGGGGGTACAATGAGCAGTTCTTC

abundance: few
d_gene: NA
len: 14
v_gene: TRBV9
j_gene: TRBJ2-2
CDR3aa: CASSVDKGSGELFF
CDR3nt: TGTGCCAGCAGCGTCGACAAGGGCTCCGGGGAGCTGTTTTTT

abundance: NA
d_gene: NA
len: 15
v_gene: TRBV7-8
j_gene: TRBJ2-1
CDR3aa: CASSFEPGQYNEQFF
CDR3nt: TGTGCCAGCAGCTTTGAACCCGGACAGTACAATGAGCAGTTCTTC

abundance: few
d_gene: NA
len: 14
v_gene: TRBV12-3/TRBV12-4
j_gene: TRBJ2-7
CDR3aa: CASYFLGDHYEQYF
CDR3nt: TGTGCCAGCTACTTCCTCGGCGACCACTACGAGCAGTACTTC

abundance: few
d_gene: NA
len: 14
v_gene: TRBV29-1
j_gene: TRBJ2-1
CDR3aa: CSVEEGSAGNEQFF
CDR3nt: TGCAGCGTTGAAGAGGGGTCCGCCGGCAATGAGCAGTTCTTC

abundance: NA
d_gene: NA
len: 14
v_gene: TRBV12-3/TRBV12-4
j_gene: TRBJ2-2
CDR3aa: CASSLIGNTGEPFF
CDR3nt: TGTGCCAGCAGTTTAATAGGCAACACCGGGGAGCCGTTTTTT

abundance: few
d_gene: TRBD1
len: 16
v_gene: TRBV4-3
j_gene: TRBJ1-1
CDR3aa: CASRDRQGKARGEAFF
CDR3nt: TGCGCCAGCAGGGATAGACAGGGAAAGGCCAGAGGTGAAGCTTTCTTT

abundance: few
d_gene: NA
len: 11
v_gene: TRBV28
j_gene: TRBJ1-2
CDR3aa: CASTQNYGYTF
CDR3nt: TGTGCCAGCACTCAGAACTATGGCTACACCTTC

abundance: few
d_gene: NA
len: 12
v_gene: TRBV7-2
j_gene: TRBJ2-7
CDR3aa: CASSFSQDEQYF
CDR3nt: TGTGCCAGCAGCTTCTCTCAGGACGAGCAGTACTTC

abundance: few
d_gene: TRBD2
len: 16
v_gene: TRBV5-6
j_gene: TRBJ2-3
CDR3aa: CASSELAGNPTDTQYF
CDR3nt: TGTGCCAGCAGCGAACTAGCGGGAAACCCCACAGATACGCAGTATTTT

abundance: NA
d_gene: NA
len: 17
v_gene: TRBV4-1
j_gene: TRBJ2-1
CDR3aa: CASSQDPGRYRSYEQFF
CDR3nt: TGCGCCAGCAGCCAAGATCCAGGCCGGTACCGATCCTATGAGCAGTTCTTC

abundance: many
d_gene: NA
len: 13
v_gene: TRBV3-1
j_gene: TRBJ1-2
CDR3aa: CASSQDSNYGYTF
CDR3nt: TGCGCCAGCAGCCAGGACAGTAACTATGGCTACACCTTC

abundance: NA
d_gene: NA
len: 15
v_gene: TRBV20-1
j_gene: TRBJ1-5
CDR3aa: CSARGGYDQYQPQHF
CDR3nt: TGCAGTGCTAGAGGGGGATATGATCAGTATCAGCCCCAGCATTTT

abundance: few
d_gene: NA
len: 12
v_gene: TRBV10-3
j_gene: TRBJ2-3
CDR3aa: CAISVAGDTQYF
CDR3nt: TGTGCCATCAGTGTGGCCGGCGATACGCAGTATTTT

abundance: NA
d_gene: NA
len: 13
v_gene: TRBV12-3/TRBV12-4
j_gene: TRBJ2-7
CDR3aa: CASGTGRADEQYF
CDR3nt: TGTGCCAGCGGCACCGGGAGAGCAGACGAGCAGTACTTC

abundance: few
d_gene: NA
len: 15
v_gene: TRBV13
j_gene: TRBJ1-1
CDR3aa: CASSLSDSMNTEAFF
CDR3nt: TGTGCCAGCAGCCTCTCGGACAGCATGAACACTGAAGCTTTCTTT

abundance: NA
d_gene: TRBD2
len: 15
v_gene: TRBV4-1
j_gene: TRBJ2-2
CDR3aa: CASSQQREVTGELFF
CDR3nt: TGCGCCAGCAGCCAACAGCGGGAGGTCACCGGGGAGCTGTTTTTT

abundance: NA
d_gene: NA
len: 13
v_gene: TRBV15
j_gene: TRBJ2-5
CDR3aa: CATSGQIQETQYF
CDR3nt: TGTGCCACCAGCGGACAGATCCAAGAGACCCAGTACTTC

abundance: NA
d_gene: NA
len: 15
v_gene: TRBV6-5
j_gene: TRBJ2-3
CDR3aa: CASTNLQEPTDTQYF
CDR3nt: TGTGCCAGCACCAACCTTCAAGAACCCACAGATACGCAGTATTTT

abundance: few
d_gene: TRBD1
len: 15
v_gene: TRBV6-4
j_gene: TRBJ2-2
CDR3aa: CASSIDRASTGELFF
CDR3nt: TGTGCCAGCAGTATTGACAGGGCAAGCACCGGGGAGCTGTTTTTT

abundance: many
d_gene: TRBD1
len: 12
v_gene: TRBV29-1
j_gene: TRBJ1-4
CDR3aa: CSVGQGGEKLFF
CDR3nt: TGCAGCGTTGGACAGGGTGGGGAAAAACTGTTTTTT

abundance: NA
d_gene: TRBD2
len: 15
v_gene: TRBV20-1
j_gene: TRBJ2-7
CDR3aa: CSARGGSGSSYEQYF
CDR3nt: TGCAGTGCTAGAGGTGGTAGCGGGAGCTCCTACGAGCAGTACTTC

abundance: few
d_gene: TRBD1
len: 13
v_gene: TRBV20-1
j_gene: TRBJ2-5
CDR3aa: CSARGQIEETQYF
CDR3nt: TGCAGTGCTAGGGGACAGATTGAAGAGACCCAGTACTTC

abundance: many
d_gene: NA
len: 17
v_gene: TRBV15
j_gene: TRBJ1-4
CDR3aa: CATSREVRSAVNEKLFF
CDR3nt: TGTGCCACCAGCAGAGAGGTCAGGAGCGCCGTAAATGAAAAACTGTTTTTT

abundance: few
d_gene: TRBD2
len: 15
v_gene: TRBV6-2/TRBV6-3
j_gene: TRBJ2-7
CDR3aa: CASSAGLAGSYEQYF
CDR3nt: TGTGCCAGCAGCGCGGGACTAGCGGGCTCCTACGAGCAGTACTTC

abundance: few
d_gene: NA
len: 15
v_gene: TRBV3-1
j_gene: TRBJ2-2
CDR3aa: CASSQGASNTGELFF
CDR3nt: TGTGCCAGCAGCCAAGGGGCGAGCAACACCGGGGAGCTGTTTTTT

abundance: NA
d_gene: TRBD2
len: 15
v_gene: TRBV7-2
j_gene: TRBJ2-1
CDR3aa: CASSSLKLAGSEQFF
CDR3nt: TGTGCCAGCAGCTCCCTAAAACTAGCGGGTTCTGAGCAGTTCTTC

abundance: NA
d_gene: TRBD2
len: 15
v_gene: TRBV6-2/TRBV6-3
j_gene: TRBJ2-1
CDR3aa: CASSSLSGGYNEQFF
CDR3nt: TGTGCCAGCAGTTCACTTAGCGGGGGTTACAATGAGCAGTTCTTC

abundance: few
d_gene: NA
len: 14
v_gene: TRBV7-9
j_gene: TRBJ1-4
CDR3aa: CASSFARTAEKLFF
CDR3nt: TGTGCCAGCAGCTTCGCCCGGACGGCTGAAAAACTGTTTTTT

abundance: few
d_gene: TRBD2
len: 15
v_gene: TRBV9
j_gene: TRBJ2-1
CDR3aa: CASSVSGGSYNEQFF
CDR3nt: TGTGCCAGCAGCGTGTCGGGAGGGTCCTACAATGAGCAGTTCTTC

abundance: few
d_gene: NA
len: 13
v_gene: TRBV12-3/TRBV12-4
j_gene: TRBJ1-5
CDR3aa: CASSLTNGQPQHF
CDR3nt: TGTGCCAGCAGTTTGACGAACGGGCAGCCCCAGCATTTT

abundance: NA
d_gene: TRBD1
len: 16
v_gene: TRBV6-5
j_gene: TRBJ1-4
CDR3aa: CASGTGVLSANEKLFF
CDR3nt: TGTGCCAGCGGGACAGGGGTTTTGTCAGCTAATGAAAAACTGTTTTTT

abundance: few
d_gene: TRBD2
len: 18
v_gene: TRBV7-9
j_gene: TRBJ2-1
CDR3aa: CASSSPGLAGGTYNEQFF
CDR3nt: TGTGCCAGCAGCTCGCCGGGACTAGCGGGAGGAACCTACAATGAGCAGTTCTTC

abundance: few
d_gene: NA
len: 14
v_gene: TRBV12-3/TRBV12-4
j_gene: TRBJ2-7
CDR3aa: CASSRTGYRYEQYF
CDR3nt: TGTGCCAGCAGTCGTACAGGGTATCGCTACGAGCAGTACTTC

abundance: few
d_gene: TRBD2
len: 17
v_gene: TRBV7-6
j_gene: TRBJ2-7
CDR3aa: CASSLELAGGYGYEQYF
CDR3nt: TGTGCCAGCAGCTTAGAACTAGCGGGAGGGTATGGCTACGAGCAGTACTTC

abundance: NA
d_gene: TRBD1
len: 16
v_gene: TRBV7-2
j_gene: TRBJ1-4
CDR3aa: CASSLGDRVPNEKLFF
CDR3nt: TGTGCCAGCAGCTTGGGGGACAGGGTACCTAATGAAAAACTGTTTTTT